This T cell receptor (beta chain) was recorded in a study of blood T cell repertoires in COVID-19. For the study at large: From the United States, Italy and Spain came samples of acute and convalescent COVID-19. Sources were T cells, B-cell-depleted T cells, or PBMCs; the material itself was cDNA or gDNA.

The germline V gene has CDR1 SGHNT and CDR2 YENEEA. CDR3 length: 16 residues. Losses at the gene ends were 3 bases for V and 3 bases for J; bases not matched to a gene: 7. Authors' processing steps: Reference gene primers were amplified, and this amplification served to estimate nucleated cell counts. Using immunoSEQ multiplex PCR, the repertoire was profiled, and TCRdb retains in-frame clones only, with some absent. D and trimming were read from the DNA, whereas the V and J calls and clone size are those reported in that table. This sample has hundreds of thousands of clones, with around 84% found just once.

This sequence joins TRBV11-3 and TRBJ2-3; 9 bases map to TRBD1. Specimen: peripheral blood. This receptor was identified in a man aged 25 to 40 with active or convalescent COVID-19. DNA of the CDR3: TGTGCCAGCAGCTTCCCCGGGACAGGGTGTACAGATACGCAGTATTTT. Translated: CASSFPGTGCTDTQYF. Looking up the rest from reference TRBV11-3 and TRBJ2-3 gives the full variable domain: EAGVVQSPRYKIIEKKQPVAFWCNPISGHNTLYWYLQNLGQGPELLIRYENEEAVDDSQLPKDRFSAERLKGVDSTLKIQPAELGDSAVYLCASSFPGTGCTDTQYFGPGTRLTVL.